This T cell receptor (beta chain) was sequenced during a study of T cells in Graves' hyperthyroidism and ophthalmopathy. Using RNA transcripts as the source, TCR beta CDR3 regions were amplified. In the first-round RT-PCR of the TCR CDR3, the HTBI primer set was used. MiXCR was run by TCRdb on the multiplex PCR reads, yielding one entry per CDR3 protein. Of a few hundred thousand distinct CDR3 sequences detected, 15% to 20% appear once; the ten largest clones hold under 20%. Germline-derived CDR1 and CDR2 are MNHEY and SMNVEV (reference sequence). This CDR3 is 15 amino acids long. Trimming took off 8 bases at V and 7 bases at J, with 18 bases between the two ends. Study-wide results and limits: Blood also carried most thyroid clonotypes expanded above 0.001.

Uncontrolled infections, other autoimmune diseases, pregnancy or lactation led to exclusion of patients. Remarks on this clonotype: Antigen specificity is unknown.

The chain has TRBV27 and TRBJ1-6, with D unclear. The sample taken for sequencing was blood. This TCR derives from a woman in her late teens or twenties with Graves' ophthalmopathy. The CDR3 DNA follows: TGTGCCAGCCACCTAGGGAGGGTGGGAAATTCACCCCTCCACTTT. It codes for CASHLGRVGNSPLHF.